The 9 T cell receptor beta chains reported below all come from one sample, sequenced in a study of cytomegalovirus exposure and HLA in healthy donors. PCR amplification relied on 60 Vbeta primers (plus 13 Jbeta primers). TCRdb's table, derived via immunoSEQ multiplex PCR, lists solely in-frame clones and lacks some. Seen here are under 200,000 clones, about 80% observed once, and the top ten hold about 1.4%. The sample was PBMCs. The receptors were sampled from a girl aged 10 to 17 in good health and CMV-seropositive.

The V call is TRBV7-9, the J call TRBJ1-5, with 7 positions matching TRBD1. Per germline, CDR1 SEHNR and CDR2 FQNEAQ (reference sequence). V trimming: 6 bases; J trimming: 2 bases; junction bases outside the gene matches: 4. This CDR3 comprises 14 residues. CDR3 sequence: CASSLTGRNQPQHF. DNA for the CDR3: TGTGCCAGCAGTTTGACAGGGCGCAATCAGCCCCAGCATTTT.

A note on this clone: Other DNA variants within this sample encode the same CDR3. The genes are TRBV5-1 and TRBJ2-2; D perhaps matches TRBD1 (6 bases). The germline V and J ends were trimmed by 3 bases and 4 bases, with 16 bases remaining between them. The CDR3 totals 16 residues. Germline V gene sequence: CDR1 SGHRS, CDR2 YFSETQ. The CDR3 nucleotides are TGCGCCAGCAGCTCGCAACTTGACAGGTCCACCGGGGAGCTGTTTTTT. It encodes CASSSQLDRSTGELFF.

This clone appeared once. The gene calls are TRBV7-3 and TRBJ2-3; tentatively, D is TRBD1 (6 bases). V dropped 0 bases and J dropped 2 bases, with 12 bases sitting between them. This CDR3 comprises 16 residues. Germline V gene data show CDR1 as SGHTA and CDR2 as FQGTGA. This CDR3 is CASSLTGAGTTDTQYF. Written as DNA, the CDR3 is TGTGCCAGCAGCTTAACGGGGGCAGGGACCACAGATACGCAGTATTTT.

V and J are TRBV29-1 and TRBJ2-5, with 7 nucleotides matching TRBD1. CDR3 size: 14 residues. J lost 3 bases, V lost 4 bases, and 8 bases had no gene match. Germline V CDR1 and CDR2: SQVTM, ANQGSEA. CDR3 DNA: TGCAGCGTTGCACGGGACAGCCTTAAAGAGACCCAGTACTTC. Residues: CSVARDSLKETQYF.

The chain links TRBV6-6 to TRBJ2-4, with D tentatively TRBD2 (7 bases). Germline V CDR1 and CDR2: MNHNY, SVGAGI (reference sequence). This CDR3 contains 14 residues. V was trimmed by 8 bases and J by 6 bases, leaving 17 bases between them. CDR3 nucleotide sequence: TGTGCCAGCTGGGTAGGAAGGGGGGGAAACATTCAGTACTTC. This sequence encodes CASWVGRGGNIQYF.

This clone was seen a handful of times. The chain couples TRBV7-2 to TRBJ2-5; possibly TRBD2 for D (5 bases). This CDR3 contains 14 residues. V shed 2 bases and J shed 7 bases, with 14 bases lying between them. Germline V gene sequence: CDR1 SGHTA, CDR2 FQGNSA. DNA of the CDR3: TGTGCCAGCAGCTTATCTAGACCCAGCGGGACCCAGTACTTC. Amino acid sequence: CASSLSRPSGTQYF.

V and J are TRBV30 and TRBJ1-1; unclear D gene. The V and J ends lost 2 bases and 1 base respectively, with 11 bases between them. The germline gives CDR1 GTSNPN, CDR2 SVGIG (reference sequence). The CDR3 sequence is 14 residues long. CDR3 loop: CAWSTEPGNTEAFF. DNA for the CDR3: TGTGCCTGGAGTACCGAGCCGGGGAACACTGAAGCTTTCTTT.

V usage is TRBV7-2 and J usage is TRBJ2-7; 10 bases match TRBD1. CDR3 length: 16 amino acids. V shed 1 base and J 2 bases; nucleotides not matched to a gene: 5. Per the germline V gene, CDR1 is SGHTA and CDR2 is FQGNSA. Written as DNA, the CDR3 is TGTGCCAGCAGCTTAGGAGGCGGGACAGGGGCCTACGAGCAGTACTTC. Translation: CASSLGGGTGAYEQYF.

V gene TRBV5-1 combines with J gene TRBJ2-1, with 9 bases identical to TRBD1. Germline CDR1 and CDR2: SGHRS and YFSETQ. This CDR3 region has 15 residues. Trimming removed 5 bases from V and 4 bases from J; junction bases left unmatched: 7. CDR3 bases: TGCGCCAGCAGTTTTCAAGGACAGGGGTACAATGAGCAGTTCTTC. Encoded protein: CASSFQGQGYNEQFF. Complete variable domain (other parts from reference TRBV5-1 and TRBJ2-1): KAGVTQTPRYLIKTRGQQVTLSCSPISGHRSVSWYQQTPGQGLQFLFEYFSETQRNKGNFPGRFSGRQFSNSRSEMNVSTLELGDSALYLCASSFQGQGYNEQFFGPGTRLTVL.